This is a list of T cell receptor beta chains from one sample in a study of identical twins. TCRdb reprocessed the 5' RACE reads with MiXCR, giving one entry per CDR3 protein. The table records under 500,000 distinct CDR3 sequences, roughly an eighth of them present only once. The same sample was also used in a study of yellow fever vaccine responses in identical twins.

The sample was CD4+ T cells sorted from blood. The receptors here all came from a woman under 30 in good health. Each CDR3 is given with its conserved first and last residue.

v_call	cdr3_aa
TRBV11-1	CASSLIWTANNEQFF
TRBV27	CASSLEGRLYNEQFF
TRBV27	CASSLSTQGGYTF
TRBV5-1	CASSLGNRWEEGPCTF
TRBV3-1	CASSLRTSGGTQYF
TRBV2	CASSDGGGAQETQYF
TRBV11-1	CASSLAPGLAGGKSYNEQFF
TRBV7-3	CASSPTGGVETQYF
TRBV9	CASSATTGATGTTQYF
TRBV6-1	CASMRNRAGDNEQFF
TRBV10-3	CAISKPRGGDTGELFF
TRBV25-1	CASSEWGGTAYNEQFF
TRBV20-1	CSAREPAGGLETQYF
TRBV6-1	CATQGATVTDTQYF
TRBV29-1	CSVRQGPYEQYF
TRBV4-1	CASSQEGRPRYGYTF
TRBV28	CASRDSLQETQYF
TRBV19	CASSTQTSAAYEQYF
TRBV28	CASSPSSRMENEQFF
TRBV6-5	CASSYSSVQETQYF
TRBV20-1	CSASGGTGGADTQYF
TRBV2	CASSATGTEQETQYF
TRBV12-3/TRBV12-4	CASRRPGLAFTTRPYF
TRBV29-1	CSVQHLAYEQYF
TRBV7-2	CASSEGRRVEQFF
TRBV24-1	CATSDPTGASTDTQYF
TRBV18	CASSRGPQETQYF
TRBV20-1	CSAKWGNTGELFF
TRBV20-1	CSANEREREQYF
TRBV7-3	CASSSYKLAGGAYEQYF
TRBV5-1	CASSNRTSGNNEQFF
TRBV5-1	CASSPLAGGETQYF
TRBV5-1	CASSPAEGQGRYEQYF
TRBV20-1	CSAPTGGYNEQFF
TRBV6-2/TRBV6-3	CASSRRGPTGAYEQYF
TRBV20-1	CSASIVGRQGLYEQYF
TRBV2	CASNPGLAVDNEQFF
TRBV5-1	CASSLGNAGNIQYF
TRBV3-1	CASSQGDSYSGTNVLTF
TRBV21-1	CASSKARLAERYEQYF
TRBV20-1	CSASGAGDTQYF
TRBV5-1	CASSLGNPNGELFF
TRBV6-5	CASSFTNTPLNTGELFF
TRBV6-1	CASRDYRASEELFF
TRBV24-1	CATSDVSGGAREQFF
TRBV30	CAWSGGKLFF
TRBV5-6	CASSRNLAGNYNEQFF
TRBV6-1	CASLPGGGGTDTQYF